The 30 T cell receptor beta chains in this list originate from one sample, sequenced in a study of shared clonotypes between healthy human individuals. As defined, naive CD8 cells were CD45RO-negative and positively selected for CCR7, with terminally differentiated effector memory CD45RA+ cells excluded. Some clones are missing from TCRdb's copy, which holds only in-frame ones; the method was immunoSEQ multiplex PCR. This table has just over 2,000,000 clones, approximately 94% appearing once. The sequencing input was naive CD8+ T cells sorted from blood. The receptors come from a man aged 18-30 years in good health.

Concerning this clone itself: The identical CDR3 is also encoded by other nucleotide sequences in the sample. The CDR3 loop reads CASSLGGNYEQYF. The CDR3 coding sequence is TGTGCCAGCAGCTTGGGCGGGAACTACGAGCAGTACTTC. This chain joins TRBV5-4 and TRBJ2-7, with a possible D match to TRBD2 (6 bases). The CDR3 is 13 amino acids. Germline V lookup: CDR1 SGHNT, CDR2 YYREEE (reference sequence). The V and J ends lost 0 bases and 3 bases respectively, with 7 bases between them. Combining the CDR3 with reference TRBV5-4 and TRBJ2-7 gives the whole variable domain ETGVTQSPTHLIKTRGQQVTLRCSSQSGHNTVSWYQQALGQGPQFIFQYYREEENGRGNFPPRFSGLQFPNYSSELNVNALELDDSALYLCASSLGGNYEQYFGPGTRLTVT.

The chain links TRBV6-5 to TRBJ2-7; no definite D call. V lost 4 bases and J 6 bases, leaving 19 bases between the germline ends. The CDR3 length is 15 residues. Looked up from germline, CDR1 is MNHEY and CDR2 is SVGAGI. The CDR3 loop reads CASSSSGGQIREQYF. The CDR3 DNA reads as TGTGCCAGCAGTTCATCAGGCGGTCAGATTCGCGAGCAGTACTTC.

The chain links TRBV4-1 to TRBJ2-7; D call uncertain. The germline gives CDR1 MGHRA, CDR2 YSYEKL. The V end was cut by 6 bases, the J end by 5 bases, with 20 bases between. The CDR3 loop spans 15 amino acids. The CDR3 DNA sequence: TGCGCCAGCAGTTATGGACGGTTAGGGATTGACGAGCAGTACTTC. The encoded protein is CASSYGRLGIDEQYF.

In its sample, this clone was seen a few times. This chain links TRBV6-1 with TRBJ1-2; D is uncertain. Looked up from germline, CDR1 is MNHNS and CDR2 is SASEGT. V lost 0 bases, J lost 8 bases, and 10 bases lay in between. The CDR3 spans 13 residues. CDR3 amino acids: CASSEASTEGYTF. DNA for the CDR3: TGTGCCAGCAGTGAAGCATCAACAGAAGGCTACACCTTC.

The J gene is TRBJ1-1, the V gene TRBV28, with D tentatively TRBD1 (5 bases). V was clipped by 7 bases and J by 3 bases, with 12 bases between them. This CDR3 region has 13 residues. The germline V gene has CDR1 MDHEN and CDR2 SYDVKM. CDR3 in DNA: TGTGCCAGCATTGTACGAGGGGACACTGAAGCTTTCTTT. Translating it yields CASIVRGDTEAFF. The variable domain in full, with the rest retrieved from reference TRBV28 and TRBJ1-1, is DVKVTQSSRYLVKRTGEKVFLECVQDMDHENMFWYRQDPGLGLRLIYFSYDVKMKEKGDIPEGYSVSREKKERFSLILESASTNQTSMYLCASIVRGDTEAFFGQGTRLTVV.

The chain recombines TRBV9 with TRBJ1-2, with TRBD1 matching over 8 bases. This CDR3 spans 16 amino acids. CDR1 SGDLS and CDR2 YYNGEE come from the germline V gene. The ends lost 4 bases at V and 4 bases at J; junction bases unmatched: 12. CDR3 loop: CASSSFRDRSTYGYTF. The DNA for the CDR3 is TGTGCCAGCAGCTCCTTCCGGGACAGGTCCACCTATGGCTACACCTTC.

The chain uses TRBV25-1 and TRBJ1-3; D is ambiguous. Trimming pared 5 bases from V and 9 bases from J, leaving 11 bases between. Per germline, CDR1 MGHDK and CDR2 SYGVNS. This CDR3 comprises 12 residues. CDR3 residues: CASSWGALTIYF. In DNA form, the CDR3 reads TGTGCCAGCAGTTGGGGAGCCCTCACCATATATTTT. Drawing the rest from reference TRBV25-1 and TRBJ1-3, the complete variable domain is EADIYQTPRYLVIGTGKKITLECSQTMGHDKMYWYQQDPGMELHLIHYSYGVNSTEKGDLSSESTVSRIRTEHFPLTLESARPSHTSQYLCASSWGALTIYFGEGSWLTVV.

This chain links TRBV15 with TRBJ2-1; D possibly corresponds to TRBD1 (5 bases). Deletions cut 0 bases from V and 8 bases from J, with 11 bases between. This CDR3 has 14 residues. Looked up from germline, CDR1 is LNHNV and CDR2 is YYDKDF (reference sequence). The CDR3 nucleotides read TGTGCCACCAGCAGAGAGGGGATAGGGGATGAGCAGTTCTTC. It codes for CATSREGIGDEQFF. The whole variable domain, remainder taken from reference TRBV15 and TRBJ2-1, is DAMVIQNPRYQVTQFGKPVTLSCSQTLNHNVMYWYQQKSSQAPKLLFHYYDKDFNNEADTPDNFQSRRPNTSFCFLDIRSPGLGDTAMYLCATSREGIGDEQFFGPGTRLTVL.

The CDR3 region is CASSFWDTQGNEQFF. The CDR3 DNA reads as TGTGCCAGCAGTTTTTGGGACACGCAAGGGAATGAGCAGTTCTTC. This chain links TRBV6-6 with TRBJ2-1; D is possibly TRBD1 (6 bases). In germline, CDR1 is MNHNY, CDR2 SVGAGI (reference sequence). With 4 bases removed from V and 7 bases from J, the gap between germline ends came to 17 bases. This CDR3 has 15 residues.

The CDR3 sequence: CASSLDPGAEQYF. DNA for the CDR3: TGTGCCAGCAGCTTAGATCCAGGGGCCGAGCAGTACTTC. The rearrangement joins TRBV7-9 to TRBJ2-7; D may be TRBD1 (6 bases). The CDR3 contains 13 residues. Germline V lookup: CDR1 SEHNR, CDR2 FQNEAQ (reference sequence). The germline V and J ends were trimmed by 1 base and 6 bases, with 10 bases remaining between them. Based on the CDR3 plus reference TRBV7-9 and TRBJ2-7, the full variable domain is DTGVSQNPRHKITKRGQNVTFRCDPISEHNRLYWYRQTLGQGPEFLTYFQNEAQLEKSRLLSDRFSAERPKGSFSTLEIQRTEQGDSAMYLCASSLDPGAEQYFGPGTRLTVT.

Regarding this clone: Different DNA sequences within this sample yield the same CDR3. The CDR3 DNA is TGTGCCAGCAGCGTGGGGTCCACAGATACGCAGTATTTT. It codes for CASSVGSTDTQYF. The chain employs TRBV9 and TRBJ2-3; D not certain. Per germline, CDR1 SGDLS and CDR2 YYNGEE. Trimming removed 2 bases from V and 2 bases from J, with 6 bases in between. This CDR3 has 13 amino acids.

The rearrangement uses TRBV4-1 and TRBJ2-3; D is ambiguous. The germline V gene has CDR1 MGHRA and CDR2 YSYEKL. Trimming took off 1 base at V and 10 bases at J, with 6 bases between the two ends. The CDR3 sequence is 11 residues long. The CDR3: CASSQGVAQYF. CDR3 DNA sequence: TGCGCCAGCAGCCAAGGGGTCGCGCAGTATTTT.

This clone was seen a few times. The genes are TRBV5-4 and TRBJ2-7; TRBD1 matches at 8 bases. Germline V gene lookup returns CDR1 SGHNT and CDR2 YYREEE (reference sequence). V lost 4 bases to trimming and J lost 6 bases; unmatched junction nucleotides: 9. The CDR3 sequence is 14 residues long. The CDR3, as DNA: TGTGCCAGCAGCGGCGGCAGGGGGCCTGCCGAGCAGTACTTC. Protein product: CASSGGRGPAEQYF.

This clone was seen once. The chain couples TRBV27 to TRBJ1-5; 9 nucleotides line up with TRBD1. The V segment lost 6 bases and the J segment 4 bases; nucleotides outside the gene matches: 10. Germline loops: CDR1 MNHEY, CDR2 SMNVEV (reference sequence). This CDR3 has 16 amino acids. DNA for the CDR3: TGTGCCAGCAGATCCGGGACAGGGTTGGGGAATCAGCCCCAGCATTTT. It codes for CASRSGTGLGNQPQHF.

The chain uses TRBV7-8 and TRBJ2-7; 14 nucleotides match TRBD2. Germline lookup yields CDR1 SGHVS and CDR2 FQNEAQ. The junction had 6 bases not matched to a gene; V was cut back by 5 bases and J by 3 bases. There are 16 residues in the CDR3. CDR3 region: CASSQGGLAGDYEQYF. The DNA of the CDR3 is TGTGCCAGCAGCCAAGGGGGACTAGCGGGGGACTACGAGCAGTACTTC.

V gene TRBV5-1 combines with J gene TRBJ2-1, with a tentative D call TRBD2 (5 bases). Germline loops: CDR1 SGHRS, CDR2 YFSETQ. The CDR3 is made up of 15 amino acids. Trimming left V 2 bases short and J 10 bases short, with 19 bases between. The CDR3 loop is CASSFSMGRAREQFF. CDR3 nucleotide sequence: TGCGCCAGCAGCTTCTCAATGGGGAGAGCCCGGGAGCAGTTCTTC. The variable domain in full, completed from reference TRBV5-1 and TRBJ2-1, reads KAGVTQTPRYLIKTRGQQVTLSCSPISGHRSVSWYQQTPGQGLQFLFEYFSETQRNKGNFPGRFSGRQFSNSRSEMNVSTLELGDSALYLCASSFSMGRAREQFFGPGTRLTVL.

J is TRBJ2-5 and V is TRBV11-2; a possible D gene is TRBD1 (7 bases). The V end was cut by 5 bases, the J end by 5 bases, with 15 bases between. Per germline, CDR1 SGHAT and CDR2 FQNNGV. CDR3 length: 14 residues. The CDR3 is CASSPPTGRETQYF. The CDR3 DNA follows: TGTGCCAGCAGCCCCCCGACAGGGAGGGAGACCCAGTACTTC.

This chain joins TRBV5-1 and TRBJ2-7, with 9 bases matching TRBD2. The junction had 5 bases not matched to a gene; V was cut back by 1 base and J by 6 bases. This CDR3 is 14 amino acids long. Germline V gives CDR1 SGHRS, CDR2 YFSETQ. The CDR3 DNA is TGCGCCAGCAGCTTGAGGCGGGAGGGGATCGAGCAGTACTTC. The encoded protein is CASSLRREGIEQYF. The entire variable domain, with the rest obtained from reference TRBV5-1 and TRBJ2-7, is as follows: KAGVTQTPRYLIKTRGQQVTLSCSPISGHRSVSWYQQTPGQGLQFLFEYFSETQRNKGNFPGRFSGRQFSNSRSEMNVSTLELGDSALYLCASSLRREGIEQYFGPGTRLTVT.

The chain has TRBV7-6 and TRBJ2-5; D is unclear. The CDR3 has 17 amino acids. V lost 5 bases, J lost 3 bases, and 22 bases lay in between. CDR1 is SGHVS and CDR2 is FNYEAQ in the germline V gene. The CDR3 spells CASSRSRVERPEETQYF. CDR3 in DNA: TGTGCCAGCAGCCGGAGCCGGGTTGAGAGGCCCGAAGAGACCCAGTACTTC.

The chain has TRBV7-2 and TRBJ2-5; D is perhaps TRBD2 (8 bases). From germline, CDR1 is SGHTA and CDR2 FQGNSA. V was cut by 7 bases and J by 4 bases, with 25 bases left in between. The CDR3 spans 17 residues. The CDR3 bases are TGTGCCAGCACAAGGGGGCGCCCGGGACTAGTCCGAGAGACCCAGTACTTC. This translates into CASTRGRPGLVRETQYF.

The chain joins TRBV7-9 to TRBJ2-7; D is unclear. V dropped 5 bases and J dropped 0 bases, with 11 bases sitting between them. The germline CDR1 and CDR2 sequences are SEHNR and FQNEAQ (reference sequence). This CDR3 has 14 residues. The CDR3 nucleotides read TGTGCCAGCAGCCCAATGGCAGTCTCCTACGAGCAGTACTTC. Protein sequence: CASSPMAVSYEQYF.

This chain joins TRBV27 and TRBJ2-5; maybe TRBD2 (5 bases). CDR1 and CDR2 (germline): MNHEY, SMNVEV (reference sequence). Trimming stripped 0 bases from V and 4 bases from J, with 9 bases between. CDR3 length equals 14 residues. CDR3 protein: CASSLSSGSETQYF. CDR3 coding DNA: TGTGCCAGCAGTTTATCTTCGGGGTCAGAGACCCAGTACTTC.

This chain uses TRBV5-1 with TRBJ2-7, with 15 bases aligning to TRBD2. Losses at the gene ends were 7 bases for V and 0 bases for J; bases not matched to a gene: 11. This CDR3 region has 18 residues. Germline V lookup: CDR1 SGHRS, CDR2 YFSETQ. CDR3 region: CASGPLGLAGGSSYEQYF. As DNA, the CDR3 is TGCGCCAGCGGCCCTTTGGGACTAGCGGGAGGCTCCTCCTACGAGCAGTACTTC.

The gene calls are TRBV27 and TRBJ2-7; 9 bases agree with TRBD1. The V segment lost 7 bases and the J segment 3 bases; nucleotides outside the gene matches: 10. CDR1 is MNHEY and CDR2 is SMNVEV in the germline V gene (reference sequence). This CDR3 has 15 residues. CDR3 sequence: CASTNIGTGIYEQYF. CDR3 coding DNA: TGTGCCAGCACCAACATAGGGACAGGGATCTACGAGCAGTACTTC.

This rearrangement joins TRBV5-8 to TRBJ2-1; a possible D gene is TRBD2 (5 bases). V was shortened by 4 bases and J by 8 bases, with 16 bases between the two germline ends. CDR1 and CDR2 (germline): SGHTS, YDEGEE. CDR3 length equals 14 residues. In DNA, the CDR3 is TGTGCCAGCAGCCTGGACTCGGGTCGCGATGAGCAGTTCTTC. Residues: CASSLDSGRDEQFF.

This chain links TRBV5-4 with TRBJ2-7; 9 bases map to TRBD1. This CDR3 has 13 amino acids. The germline V gene has CDR1 SGHNT and CDR2 YYREEE (reference sequence). V gave up 5 bases and J gave up 5 bases; unmatched junction bases: 5. CDR3: CASRDRGGDEQYF. The DNA of the CDR3 is TGTGCCAGCAGGGACAGGGGAGGCGACGAGCAGTACTTC.

CDR3 coding DNA: TGTGCCAGCAGTGTGGCGGGAGGCTACACCTTC. Its translation is CASSVAGGYTF. The V gene is TRBV25-1, the J gene TRBJ1-2; the D is unclear. Trimming took off 4 bases at V and 8 bases at J, with 8 bases between the two ends. Germline V CDR1 and CDR2: MGHDK, SYGVNS. The CDR3 has 11 residues.

The chain joins TRBV5-1 to TRBJ2-5; D is perhaps TRBD1 (6 bases). The germline V gene encodes CDR1 SGHRS and CDR2 YFSETQ. V shed 5 bases and J shed 2 bases, with 7 bases lying between them. CDR3 length: 12 residues. The CDR3 sequence is CASRRGQETQYF. CDR3 sequence (DNA): TGCGCCAGCAGGAGGGGGCAAGAGACCCAGTACTTC.

V usage is TRBV27 and J usage is TRBJ2-7, with 12 bases lining up with TRBD2. J gave up 3 bases and V 3 bases, and 9 bases lay outside the gene matches. This CDR3 comprises 17 residues. The germline CDR1 and CDR2 sequences are MNHEY and SMNVEV (reference sequence). CDR3 region: CASSLSSGRAWGYEQYF. The CDR3 coding sequence is TGTGCCAGCAGTTTGTCTAGCGGGAGGGCCTGGGGCTACGAGCAGTACTTC.

The chain couples TRBV27 to TRBJ2-3; 8 nucleotides align to TRBD2. The ends lost 2 bases at V and 3 bases at J; junction bases unmatched: 13. Germline assignment: CDR1 MNHEY and CDR2 SMNVEV (reference sequence). This CDR3 comprises 18 residues. The CDR3 protein is CASSLRQISTGGTDTQYF. Here the CDR3 DNA reads TGTGCCAGCAGTTTAAGGCAAATTTCGACGGGGGGGACAGATACGCAGTATTTT.